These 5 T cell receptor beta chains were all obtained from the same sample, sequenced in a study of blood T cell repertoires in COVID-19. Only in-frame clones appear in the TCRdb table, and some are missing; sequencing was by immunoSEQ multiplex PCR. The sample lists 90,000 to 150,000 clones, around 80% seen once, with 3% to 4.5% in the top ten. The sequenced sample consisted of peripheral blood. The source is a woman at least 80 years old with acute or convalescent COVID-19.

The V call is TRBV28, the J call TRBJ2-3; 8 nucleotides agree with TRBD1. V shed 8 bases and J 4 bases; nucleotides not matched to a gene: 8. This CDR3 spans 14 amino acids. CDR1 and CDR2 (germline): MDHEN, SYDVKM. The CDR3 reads CASWDRTAADTQYF. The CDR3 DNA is TGTGCCAGCTGGGACAGGACCGCGGCAGATACGCAGTATTTT.

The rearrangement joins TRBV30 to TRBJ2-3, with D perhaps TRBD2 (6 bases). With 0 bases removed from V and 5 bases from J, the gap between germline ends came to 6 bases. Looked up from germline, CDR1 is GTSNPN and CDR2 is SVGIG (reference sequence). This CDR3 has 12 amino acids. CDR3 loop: CAWSVGGDTQYF. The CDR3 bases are TGTGCCTGGAGTGTGGGGGGAGATACGCAGTATTTT.

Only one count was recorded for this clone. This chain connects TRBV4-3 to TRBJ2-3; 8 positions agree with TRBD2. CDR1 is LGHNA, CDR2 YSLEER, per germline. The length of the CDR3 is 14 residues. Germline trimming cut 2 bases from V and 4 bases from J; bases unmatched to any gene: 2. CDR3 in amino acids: CASSQTSGADTQYF. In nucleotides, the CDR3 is TGCGCCAGCAGCCAAACTAGCGGAGCAGATACGCAGTATTTT.

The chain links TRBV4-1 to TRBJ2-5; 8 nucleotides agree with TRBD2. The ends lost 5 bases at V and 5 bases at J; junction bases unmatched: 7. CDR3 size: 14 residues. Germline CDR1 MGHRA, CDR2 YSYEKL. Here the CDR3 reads CASSYTGGRETQYF. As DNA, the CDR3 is TGCGCCAGCAGCTACACGGGGGGGAGGGAGACCCAGTACTTC.

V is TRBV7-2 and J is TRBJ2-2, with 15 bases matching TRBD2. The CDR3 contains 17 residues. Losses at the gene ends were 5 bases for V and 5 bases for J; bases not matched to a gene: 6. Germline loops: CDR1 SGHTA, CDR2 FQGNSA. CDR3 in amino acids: CASSRTSGGGWTGELFF. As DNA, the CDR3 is TGTGCCAGCAGCAGGACTAGCGGGGGGGGCTGGACCGGGGAGCTGTTTTTT.